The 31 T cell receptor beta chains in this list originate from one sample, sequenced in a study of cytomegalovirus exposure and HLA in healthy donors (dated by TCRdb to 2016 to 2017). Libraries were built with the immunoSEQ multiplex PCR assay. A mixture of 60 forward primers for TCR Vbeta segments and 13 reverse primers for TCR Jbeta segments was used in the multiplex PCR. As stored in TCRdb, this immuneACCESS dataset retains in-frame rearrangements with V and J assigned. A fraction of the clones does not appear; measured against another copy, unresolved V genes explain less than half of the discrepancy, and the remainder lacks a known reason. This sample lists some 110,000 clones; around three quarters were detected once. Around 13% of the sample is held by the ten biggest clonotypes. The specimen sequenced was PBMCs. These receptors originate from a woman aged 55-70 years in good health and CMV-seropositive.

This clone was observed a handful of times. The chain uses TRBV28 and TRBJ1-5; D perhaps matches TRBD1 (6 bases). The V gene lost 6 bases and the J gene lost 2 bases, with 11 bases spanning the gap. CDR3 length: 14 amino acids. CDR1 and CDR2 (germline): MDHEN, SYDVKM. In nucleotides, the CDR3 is TGTGCCAGCAGCGCGGGGGGGCGCAATCAGCCCCAGCATTTT. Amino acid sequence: CASSAGGRNQPQHF.

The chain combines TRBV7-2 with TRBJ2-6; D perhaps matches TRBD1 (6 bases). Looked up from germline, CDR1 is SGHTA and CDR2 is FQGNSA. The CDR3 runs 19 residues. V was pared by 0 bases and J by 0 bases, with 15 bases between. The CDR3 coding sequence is TGTGCCAGCAGCTTAGCGAGGCCAGGGGTACACTCTGGGGCCAACGTCCTGACTTTC. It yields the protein CASSLARPGVHSGANVLTF.

CDR3 nucleotides: TGTGCCAGCAGTTCCCCGGGGAGGGGTTACGAGCAGTACTTC. Its translation is CASSSPGRGYEQYF. V and J are TRBV28 and TRBJ2-7; 7 nucleotides agree with TRBD2. The germline gives CDR1 MDHEN, CDR2 SYDVKM. CDR3 length: 14 amino acids. Trimming took 4 bases from V and 4 from J; bases not matched to a gene: 7. The complete variable domain, with remaining parts taken from reference TRBV28 and TRBJ2-7, reads DVKVTQSSRYLVKRTGEKVFLECVQDMDHENMFWYRQDPGLGLRLIYFSYDVKMKEKGDIPEGYSVSREKKERFSLILESASTNQTSMYLCASSSPGRGYEQYFGPGTRLTVT.

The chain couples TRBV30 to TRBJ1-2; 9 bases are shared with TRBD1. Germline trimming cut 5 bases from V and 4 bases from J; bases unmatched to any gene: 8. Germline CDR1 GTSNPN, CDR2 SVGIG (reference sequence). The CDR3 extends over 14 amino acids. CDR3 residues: CAWETGGGSYGYTF. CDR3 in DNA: TGTGCCTGGGAAACAGGGGGCGGGAGCTATGGCTACACCTTC.

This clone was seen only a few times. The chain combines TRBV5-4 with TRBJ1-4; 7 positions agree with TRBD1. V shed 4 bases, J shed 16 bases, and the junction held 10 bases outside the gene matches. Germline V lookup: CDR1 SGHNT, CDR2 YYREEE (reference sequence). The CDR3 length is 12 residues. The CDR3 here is CASSANRGVKFF. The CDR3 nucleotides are TGTGCCAGCAGCGCTAACAGGGGAGTGAAGTTTTTT.

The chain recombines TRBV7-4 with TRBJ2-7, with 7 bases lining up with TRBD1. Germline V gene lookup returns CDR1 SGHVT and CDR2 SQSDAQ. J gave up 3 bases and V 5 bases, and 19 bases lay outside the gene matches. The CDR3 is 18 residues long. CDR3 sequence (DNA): TGTGCCAGCAGCAGCACCCCGCGATCCGGGACAGACCACTACGAGCAGTACTTC. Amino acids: CASSSTPRSGTDHYEQYF.

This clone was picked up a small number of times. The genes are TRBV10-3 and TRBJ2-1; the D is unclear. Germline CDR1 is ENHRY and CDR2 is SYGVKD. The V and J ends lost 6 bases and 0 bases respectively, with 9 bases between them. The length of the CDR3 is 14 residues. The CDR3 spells CAIRASGSYNEQFF. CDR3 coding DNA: TGTGCCATCAGGGCTTCAGGCTCCTACAATGAGCAGTTCTTC.

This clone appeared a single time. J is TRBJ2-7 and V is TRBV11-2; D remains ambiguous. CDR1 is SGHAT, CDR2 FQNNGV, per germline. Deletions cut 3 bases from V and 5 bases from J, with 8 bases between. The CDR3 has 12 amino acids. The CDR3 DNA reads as TGTGCCAGCAGCTTCCGTAGTAACGAGCAGTACTTC. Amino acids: CASSFRSNEQYF.

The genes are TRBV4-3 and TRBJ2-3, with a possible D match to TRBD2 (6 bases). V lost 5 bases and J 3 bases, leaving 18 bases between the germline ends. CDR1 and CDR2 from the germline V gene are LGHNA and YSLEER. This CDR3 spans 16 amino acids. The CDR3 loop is CASSTLGGGPTDTQYF. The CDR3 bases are TGCGCCAGCAGCACCCTGGGAGGCGGGCCAACAGATACGCAGTATTTT.

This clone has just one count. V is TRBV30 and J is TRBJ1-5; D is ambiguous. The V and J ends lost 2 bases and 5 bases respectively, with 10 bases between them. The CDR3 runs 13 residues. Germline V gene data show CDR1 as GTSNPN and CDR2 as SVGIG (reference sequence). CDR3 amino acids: CAWSLDTYQPQHF. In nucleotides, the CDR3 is TGTGCCTGGAGTCTCGACACGTATCAGCCCCAGCATTTT.

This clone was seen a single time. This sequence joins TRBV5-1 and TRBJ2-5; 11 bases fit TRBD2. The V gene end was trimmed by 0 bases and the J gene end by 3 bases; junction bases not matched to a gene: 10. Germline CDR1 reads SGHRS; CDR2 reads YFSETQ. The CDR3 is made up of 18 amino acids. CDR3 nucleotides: TGCGCCAGCAGCTTGGCCATTAGCAGTAGCGGGGGGGAAGAGACCCAGTACTTC. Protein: CASSLAISSSGGEETQYF. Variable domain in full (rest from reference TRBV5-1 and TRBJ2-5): KAGVTQTPRYLIKTRGQQVTLSCSPISGHRSVSWYQQTPGQGLQFLFEYFSETQRNKGNFPGRFSGRQFSNSRSEMNVSTLELGDSALYLCASSLAISSSGGEETQYFGPGTRLLVL.

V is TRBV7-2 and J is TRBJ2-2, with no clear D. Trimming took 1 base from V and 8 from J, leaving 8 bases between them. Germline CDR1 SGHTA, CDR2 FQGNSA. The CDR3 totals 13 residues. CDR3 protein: CASSLVSKGELFF. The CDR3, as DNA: TGTGCCAGCAGCTTAGTCAGTAAAGGGGAGCTGTTTTTT.

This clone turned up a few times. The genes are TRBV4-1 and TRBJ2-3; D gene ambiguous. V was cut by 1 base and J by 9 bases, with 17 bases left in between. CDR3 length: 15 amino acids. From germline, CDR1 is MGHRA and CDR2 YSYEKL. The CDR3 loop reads CASSQVSVASDTQYF. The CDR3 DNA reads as TGCGCCAGCAGCCAAGTGTCGGTAGCCAGTGACACGCAGTATTTT.

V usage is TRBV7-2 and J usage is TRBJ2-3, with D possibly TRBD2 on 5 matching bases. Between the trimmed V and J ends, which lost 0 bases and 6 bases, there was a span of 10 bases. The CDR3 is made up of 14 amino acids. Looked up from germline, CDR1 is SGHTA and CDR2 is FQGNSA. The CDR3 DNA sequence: TGTGCCAGCAGCTTAGCGGGAGTAAGGGATACGCAGTATTTT. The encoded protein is CASSLAGVRDTQYF.

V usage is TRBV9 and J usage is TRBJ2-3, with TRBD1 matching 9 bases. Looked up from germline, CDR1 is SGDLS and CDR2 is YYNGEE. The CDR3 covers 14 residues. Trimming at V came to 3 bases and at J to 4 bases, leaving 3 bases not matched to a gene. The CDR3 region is CASSGTGAADTQYF. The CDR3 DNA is TGTGCCAGCAGCGGGACAGGGGCTGCAGATACGCAGTATTTT.

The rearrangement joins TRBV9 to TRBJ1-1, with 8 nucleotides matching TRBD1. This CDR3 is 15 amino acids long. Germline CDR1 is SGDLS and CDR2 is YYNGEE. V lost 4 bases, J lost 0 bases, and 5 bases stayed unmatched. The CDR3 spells CASSPDRGMNTEAFF. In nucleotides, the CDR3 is TGTGCCAGCAGCCCCGACAGGGGAATGAACACTGAAGCTTTCTTT.

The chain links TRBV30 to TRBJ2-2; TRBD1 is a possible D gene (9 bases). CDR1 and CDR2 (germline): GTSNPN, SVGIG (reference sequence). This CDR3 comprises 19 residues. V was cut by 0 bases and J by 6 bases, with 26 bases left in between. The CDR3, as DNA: TGTGCCTGGAGTGTACGGGGACAGGGAGCAACGGGAGGGCCCGGGGAGCTGTTTTTT. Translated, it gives CAWSVRGQGATGGPGELFF.

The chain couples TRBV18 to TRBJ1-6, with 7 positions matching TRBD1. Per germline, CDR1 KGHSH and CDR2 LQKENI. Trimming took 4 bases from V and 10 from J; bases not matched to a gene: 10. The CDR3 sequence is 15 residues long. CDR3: CASSRQGPSRSPLHF. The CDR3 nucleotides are TGTGCCAGCTCACGACAGGGACCAAGTAGGTCACCCCTCCACTTT.

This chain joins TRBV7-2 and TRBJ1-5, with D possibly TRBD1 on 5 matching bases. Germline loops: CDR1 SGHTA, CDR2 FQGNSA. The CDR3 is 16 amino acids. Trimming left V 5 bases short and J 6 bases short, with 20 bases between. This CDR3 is CASSTVGGVGAQPQHF. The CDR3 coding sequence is TGTGCCAGCAGCACCGTCGGAGGGGTAGGGGCTCAGCCCCAGCATTTT. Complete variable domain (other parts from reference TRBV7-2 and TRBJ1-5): GAGVSQSPSNKVTEKGKDVELRCDPISGHTALYWYRQSLGQGLEFLIYFQGNSAPDKSGLPSDRFSAERTGGSVSTLTIQRTQQEDSAVYLCASSTVGGVGAQPQHFGDGTRLSIL.

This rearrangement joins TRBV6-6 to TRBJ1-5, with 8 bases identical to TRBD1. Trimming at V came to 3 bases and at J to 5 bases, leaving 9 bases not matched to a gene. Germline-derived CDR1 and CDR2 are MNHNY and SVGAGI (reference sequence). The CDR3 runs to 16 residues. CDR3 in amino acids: CASSYLTGVGHQPQHF. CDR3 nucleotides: TGTGCCAGCAGTTATTTGACAGGGGTGGGCCATCAGCCCCAGCATTTT.

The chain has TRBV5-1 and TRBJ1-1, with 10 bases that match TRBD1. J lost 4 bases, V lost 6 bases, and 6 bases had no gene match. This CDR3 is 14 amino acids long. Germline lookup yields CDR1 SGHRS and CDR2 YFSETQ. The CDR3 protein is CASTRGQGITEAFF. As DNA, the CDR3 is TGCGCCAGCACGCGGGGACAGGGGATCACTGAAGCTTTCTTT.

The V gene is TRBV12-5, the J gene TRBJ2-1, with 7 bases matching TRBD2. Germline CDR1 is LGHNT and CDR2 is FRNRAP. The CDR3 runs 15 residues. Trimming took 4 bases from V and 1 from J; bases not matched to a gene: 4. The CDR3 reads CASGYEAGSYNEQFF. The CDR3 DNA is TGTGCTAGTGGTTATGAAGCGGGATCCTACAATGAGCAGTTCTTC.

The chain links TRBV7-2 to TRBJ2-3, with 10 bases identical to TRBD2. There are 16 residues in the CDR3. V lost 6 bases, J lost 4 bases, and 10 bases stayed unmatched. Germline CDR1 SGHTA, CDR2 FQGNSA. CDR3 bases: TGTGCCAGCAGTCTCCTAGCGGGAGAAAGGGCAGATACGCAGTATTTT. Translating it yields CASSLLAGERADTQYF.

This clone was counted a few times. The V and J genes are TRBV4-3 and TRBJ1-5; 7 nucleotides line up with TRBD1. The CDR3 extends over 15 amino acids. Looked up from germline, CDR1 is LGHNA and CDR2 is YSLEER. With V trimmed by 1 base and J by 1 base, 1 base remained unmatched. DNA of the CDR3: TGCGCCAGCAGCCAAGGCAGGGGGAGCAATCAGCCCCAGCATTTT. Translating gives CASSQGRGSNQPQHF.

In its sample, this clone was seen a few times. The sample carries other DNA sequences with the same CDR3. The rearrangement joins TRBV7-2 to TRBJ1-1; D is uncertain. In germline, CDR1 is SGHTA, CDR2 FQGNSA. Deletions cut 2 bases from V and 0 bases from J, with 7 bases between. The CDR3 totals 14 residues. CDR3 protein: CASSLRVLNTEAFF. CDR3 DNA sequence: TGTGCCAGCAGCTTACGGGTATTGAACACTGAAGCTTTCTTT.

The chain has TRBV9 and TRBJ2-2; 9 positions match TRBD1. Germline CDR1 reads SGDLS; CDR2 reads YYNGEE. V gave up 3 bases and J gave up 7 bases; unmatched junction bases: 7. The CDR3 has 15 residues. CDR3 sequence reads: CASSGLQGAGGELFF. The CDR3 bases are TGTGCCAGCAGCGGTTTACAGGGGGCAGGCGGGGAGCTGTTTTTT.

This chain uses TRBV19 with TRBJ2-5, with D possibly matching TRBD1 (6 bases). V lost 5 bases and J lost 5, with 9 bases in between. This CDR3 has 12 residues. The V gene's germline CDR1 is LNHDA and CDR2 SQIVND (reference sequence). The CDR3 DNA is TGTGCCAGTAGTCAGGGGACGGAGACCCAGTACTTC. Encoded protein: CASSQGTETQYF. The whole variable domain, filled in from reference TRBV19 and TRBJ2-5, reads DGGITQSPKYLFRKEGQNVTLSCEQNLNHDAMYWYRQDPGQGLRLIYYSQIVNDFQKGDIAEGYSVSREKKESFPLTVTSAQKNPTAFYLCASSQGTETQYFGPGTRLLVL.

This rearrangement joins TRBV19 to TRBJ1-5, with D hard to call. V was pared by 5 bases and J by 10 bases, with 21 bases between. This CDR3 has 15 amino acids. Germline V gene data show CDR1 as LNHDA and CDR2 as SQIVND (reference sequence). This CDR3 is CASSLLTAAGEPQHF. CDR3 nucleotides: TGTGCCAGTAGTCTCCTCACAGCCGCCGGTGAACCCCAGCATTTT.

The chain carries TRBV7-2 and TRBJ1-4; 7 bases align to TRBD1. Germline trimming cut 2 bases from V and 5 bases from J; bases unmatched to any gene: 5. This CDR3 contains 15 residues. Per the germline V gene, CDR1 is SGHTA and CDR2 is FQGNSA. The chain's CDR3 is CASSLRDSRNEKLFF. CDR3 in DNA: TGTGCCAGCAGCTTAAGGGACAGCCGGAATGAAAAACTGTTTTTT. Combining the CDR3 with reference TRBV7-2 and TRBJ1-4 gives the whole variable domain GAGVSQSPSNKVTEKGKDVELRCDPISGHTALYWYRQSLGQGLEFLIYFQGNSAPDKSGLPSDRFSAERTGGSVSTLTIQRTQQEDSAVYLCASSLRDSRNEKLFFGSGTQLSVL.

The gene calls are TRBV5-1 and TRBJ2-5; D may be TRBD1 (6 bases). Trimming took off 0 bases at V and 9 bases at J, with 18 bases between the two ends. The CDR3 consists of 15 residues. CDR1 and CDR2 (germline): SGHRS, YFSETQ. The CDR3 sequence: CASSLEGTPPRAQYF. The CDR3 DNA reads TGCGCCAGCAGCTTGGAAGGGACACCCCCGAGGGCCCAGTACTTC.

The CDR3 sequence is CASRRTGRSYEQYF. The DNA for the CDR3 is TGTGCCAGCAGAAGGACTGGCCGCTCCTACGAGCAGTACTTC. The chain carries TRBV6-5 and TRBJ2-7; perhaps TRBD2 as D (5 bases). Germline loops: CDR1 MNHEY, CDR2 SVGAGI. The CDR3 totals 14 residues. The V end was cut by 6 bases, the J end by 0 bases, with 12 bases between.